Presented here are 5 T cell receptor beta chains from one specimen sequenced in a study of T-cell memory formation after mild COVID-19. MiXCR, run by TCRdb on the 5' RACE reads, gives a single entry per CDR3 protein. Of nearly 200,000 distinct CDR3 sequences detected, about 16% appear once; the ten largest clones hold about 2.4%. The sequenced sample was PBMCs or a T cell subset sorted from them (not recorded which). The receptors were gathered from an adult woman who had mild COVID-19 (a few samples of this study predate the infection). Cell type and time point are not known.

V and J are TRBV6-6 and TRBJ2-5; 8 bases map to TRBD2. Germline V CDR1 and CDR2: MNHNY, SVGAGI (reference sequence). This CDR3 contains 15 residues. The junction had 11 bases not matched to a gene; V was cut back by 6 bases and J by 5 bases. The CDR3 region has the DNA TGTGCCAGCAGACAAGCGGGGGCGGGCTTTGAGACCCAGTACTTC. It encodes CASRQAGAGFETQYF.

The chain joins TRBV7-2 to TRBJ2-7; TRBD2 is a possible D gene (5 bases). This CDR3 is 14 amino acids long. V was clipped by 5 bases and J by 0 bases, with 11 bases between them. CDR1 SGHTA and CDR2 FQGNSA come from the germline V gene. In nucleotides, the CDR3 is TGTGCCAGCAGCGTCAGCGGAAGCTCCTACGAGCAGTACTTC. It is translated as CASSVSGSSYEQYF.

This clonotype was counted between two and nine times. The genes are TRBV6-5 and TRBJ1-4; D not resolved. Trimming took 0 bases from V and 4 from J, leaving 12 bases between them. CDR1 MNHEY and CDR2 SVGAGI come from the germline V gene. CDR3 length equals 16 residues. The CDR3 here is CASSYSNRHNNEKLFF. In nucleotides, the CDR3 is TGTGCCAGCAGTTACTCGAACCGACACAATAATGAAAAACTGTTTTTT.

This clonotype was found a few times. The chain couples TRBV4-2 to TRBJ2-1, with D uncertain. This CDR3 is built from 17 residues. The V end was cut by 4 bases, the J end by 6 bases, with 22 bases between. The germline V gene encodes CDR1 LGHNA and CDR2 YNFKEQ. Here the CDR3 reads CASSPGSLVQTTNEQFF. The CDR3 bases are TGTGCCAGCAGCCCCGGGTCGCTCGTTCAGACCACCAATGAGCAGTTCTTC.

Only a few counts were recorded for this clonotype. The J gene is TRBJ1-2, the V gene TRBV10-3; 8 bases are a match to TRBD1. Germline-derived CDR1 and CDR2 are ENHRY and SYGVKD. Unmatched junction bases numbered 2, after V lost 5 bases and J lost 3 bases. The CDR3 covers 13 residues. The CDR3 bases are TGTGCCATCAGTTACAGGGGGGACTATGGCTACACCTTC. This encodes CAISYRGDYGYTF.